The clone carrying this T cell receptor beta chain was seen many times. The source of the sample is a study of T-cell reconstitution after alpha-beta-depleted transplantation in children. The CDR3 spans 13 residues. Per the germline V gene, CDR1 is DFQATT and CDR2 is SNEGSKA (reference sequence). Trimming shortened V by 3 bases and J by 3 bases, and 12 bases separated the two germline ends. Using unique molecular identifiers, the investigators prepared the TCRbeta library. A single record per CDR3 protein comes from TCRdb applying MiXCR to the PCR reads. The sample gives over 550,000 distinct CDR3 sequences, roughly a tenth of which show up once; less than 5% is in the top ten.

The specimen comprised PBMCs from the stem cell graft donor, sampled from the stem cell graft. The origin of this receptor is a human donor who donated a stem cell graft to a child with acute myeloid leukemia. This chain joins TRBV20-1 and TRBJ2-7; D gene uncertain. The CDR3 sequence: CSARTRRDYEQYF. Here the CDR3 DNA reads TGCAGTGCTAGGACCAGACGAGACTACGAGCAGTACTTC.